This T cell receptor beta chain derives from a study of prognosis after radiotherapy for stage I lung cancer. Investigators drew six milliliters of peripheral blood at each of two time points. Multiplex PCR in two rounds served to amplify TCR beta CDR3 from genomic DNA. Used in first-round PCR were primers specific to each TRBV and TRBJ gene. TCRdb re-analysed the multiplex PCR reads in MiXCR, keeping a single row per CDR3 protein. The sample includes approximately 30,000 distinct CDR3 sequences, 31% of them seen just once. This clonotype appeared many times. Germline values: CDR1 SEHNR, CDR2 FQNEAQ (reference sequence). Deletions cut 3 bases from V and 0 bases from J, with 6 bases between. There are 14 residues in the CDR3.

The sequenced sample was PBMCs, obtained before or after stereotactic body radiation therapy (not recorded which). This TCR came from a donor aged 50 or older with non-small cell lung cancer. V gene TRBV7-9 combines with J gene TRBJ1-3; D unclear. In DNA, the CDR3 is TGTGCCAGCAGCTTTGGGGACTCTGGAAACACCATATATTTT. This gives the protein CASSFGDSGNTIYF.